This T cell receptor (beta chain) was found in a study of brain T cells in children with intractable seizures. This table comes from immunoSEQ multiplex PCR, and its TCRdb copy is limited to in-frame clones, with some not included. Altogether about 340,000 clones are present, 93% being singletons, with the ten largest covering 4.5% to 7%. Time point of the sample: blood from clinic visit 5 months post-surgery; TSC patient then seizure free. V was shortened by 4 bases and J by 0 bases, with 13 bases between the two germline ends. Germline V gene sequence: CDR1 MNHEY, CDR2 SVGAGI. The CDR3 covers 16 residues.

The chain combines TRBV6-5 with TRBJ1-3; D is perhaps TRBD1 (6 bases). Sequenced material: peripheral blood, taken 4 to 5 months after surgery. The receptor comes from a boy less than two years old with tuberous sclerosis and intractable seizures. As DNA, the CDR3 is TGTGCCAGCAGTTGGGGGGGGGCTAGCTCTGGAAACACCATATATTTT. It codes for CASSWGGASSGNTIYF.